A single sample gave rise to the 29 T cell receptor beta chains below, sequenced in a study of T-cell memory formation after mild COVID-19 (dated by TCRdb to the early 2020s). The library was made by 5' RACE. The sequencer listed for this sample is Illumina NovaSeq 6000. Through fastp at Q25 and MiXCR, TCRdb rebuilt clones from the public reads, retaining in-frame beta chains. Each entry is one CDR3 protein sequence, shown with its most common DNA and genes. The sample contains 110,000 or so distinct CDR3 sequences, 22% of them found a single time. The top ten constitute about 42% of the sample. Sequencing was done on a sample of PBMCs or a T cell subset sorted from them (not recorded which). The receptors shown here come from a man younger than 30 who had mild COVID-19 (a few samples of this study predate the infection). The sample titles of this study are shuffled in the database, so cell type and time point are left out; the donor was told from shared clones.

This clonotype was seen only a few times. The chain couples TRBV5-1 to TRBJ2-7; D is possibly TRBD2 (7 bases). This CDR3 is built from 13 residues. Germline CDR1 and CDR2: SGHRS and YFSETQ. The V end lost 2 bases, the J end lost 6 bases, and 12 bases lay between the germline ends. The CDR3, as DNA: TGCGCCAGCAGCTTTCGGGGGGCGGGCGAGCAGTACGTC. Translated: CASSFRGAGEQYV.

The chain joins TRBV25-1 to TRBJ1-2, with no clear D. The V gene lost 2 bases and the J gene lost 4 bases, with 11 bases spanning the gap. The CDR3 extends over 14 amino acids. The germline CDR1 and CDR2 sequences are MGHDK and SYGVNS. CDR3 bases: TGTGCCAGCAGTGAACCTCAGGCAGGCTATGGCTACACCTTC. Its protein product is CASSEPQAGYGYTF.

This clonotype came up once. The chain joins TRBV9 to TRBJ2-7; D is possibly TRBD2 (5 bases). Germline V gene lookup returns CDR1 SGDLS and CDR2 YYNGEE. This CDR3 comprises 15 residues. V was shortened by 3 bases and J by 2 bases, with 15 bases between the two germline ends. DNA for the CDR3: TGTGCCAGCAGCGAAGGAGCTAGCCAAACCTACGAGCAGTACTTC. Its protein product is CASSEGASQTYEQYF. Combining the CDR3 with reference TRBV9 and TRBJ2-7 gives the whole variable domain DSGVTQTPKHLITATGQRVTLRCSPRSGDLSVYWYQQSLDQGLQFLIQYYNGEERAKGNILERFSAQQFPDLHSELNLSSLELGDSALYFCASSEGASQTYEQYFGPGTRLTVT.

The V call is TRBV10-3, the J call TRBJ2-3; 10 nucleotides align to TRBD1. The CDR3 loop spans 16 amino acids. Germline CDR1 reads ENHRY; CDR2 reads SYGVKD. Trimming at V came to 0 bases and at J to 2 bases, leaving 2 bases not matched to a gene. For the CDR3, the DNA is TGTGCCATCAGTGAGTCGGGGACAGGGGCCACAGATACGCAGTATTTT. The encoded protein is CAISESGTGATDTQYF.

This chain connects TRBV7-8 to TRBJ2-5; 10 bases agree with TRBD2. The germline gives CDR1 SGHVS, CDR2 FQNEAQ. The CDR3 has 18 amino acids. Trimming took 0 bases from V and 5 from J; bases not matched to a gene: 12. CDR3 residues: CASSLAGTSVQVVETQYF. The CDR3 region has the DNA TGTGCCAGCAGCTTAGCCGGGACTAGCGTTCAGGTGGTCGAGACCCAGTACTTC.

This clonotype was detected a few times. The rearrangement joins TRBV9 to TRBJ2-3; D is undetermined. The germline V gene has CDR1 SGDLS and CDR2 YYNGEE. This CDR3 is built from 16 residues. The ends were cut back, 0 bases at V and 2 bases at J, with 13 bases in the middle. The CDR3 bases are TGTGCCAGCAGCGTAGATCAGGTACTGGTCACAGATACGCAGTATTTT. It specifies CASSVDQVLVTDTQYF.

This clonotype was found a few times. The DNA of the CDR3 is TGTGCCAGCAGCTTAGACCCTTGGAGTAGCGGGTCCGGGGAGCTGTTTTTT. It translates to CASSLDPWSSGSGELFF. V and J are TRBV7-9 and TRBJ2-2; 7 bases align to TRBD2. V shed 1 base and J 6 bases; nucleotides not matched to a gene: 11. This CDR3 is built from 17 residues. CDR1 and CDR2 from the germline V gene are SEHNR and FQNEAQ (reference sequence).

Details on this clonotype: Being one base from a much bigger clone, this may be a read error. This chain uses TRBV4-1 with TRBJ2-7; D is unresolved. Germline V gene data show CDR1 as MGHRA and CDR2 as YSYEKL. The ends were cut back, 5 bases at V and 3 bases at J, with 11 bases in the middle. The CDR3 has 13 amino acids. CDR3 sequence reads: CASSVSLDYEQYF. DNA for the CDR3: TGCGCCAGCAGCGTAAGTCTCGACTACGAGCAGTACTTC.

The V call is TRBV29-1, the J call TRBJ1-5, with D perhaps matching TRBD1 (5 bases). The CDR3 loop spans 14 amino acids. Germline V gene sequence: CDR1 SQVTM, CDR2 ANQGSEA. Between the trimmed V and J ends, which lost 5 bases and 6 bases, there was a span of 17 bases. In nucleotides, the CDR3 is TGCAGCGTTCAAGTGCAGGGAACGGCTCAGCCCCAGCATTTT. It encodes CSVQVQGTAQPQHF.

The chain couples TRBV7-3 to TRBJ2-5, with TRBD2 identical over 13 bases. Germline assignment: CDR1 SGHTA and CDR2 FQGTGA. V dropped 2 bases and J dropped 5; count of bases not matched to a gene: 5. CDR3 length equals 16 residues. CDR3 DNA sequence: TGTGCCAGCAGCTTAGGACTAGCGGGGGTTGCGGAGACCCAGTACTTC. This encodes CASSLGLAGVAETQYF.

This clonotype has more than one count but fewer than ten. The chain couples TRBV12-3 or TRBV12-4 to TRBJ1-1; 8 nucleotides agree with TRBD1. CDR3 length: 14 amino acids. Germline trimming cut 6 bases from V and 7 bases from J; bases unmatched to any gene: 10. DNA for the CDR3: TGTGCCAGCAGGATGGGGCAGGGGGCGGTTGAAGCTTTCTTT. It encodes CASRMGQGAVEAFF.

This clonotype came up a few times. The chain employs TRBV6-1 and TRBJ1-5; D is possibly TRBD1 (5 bases). Germline V gene lookup returns CDR1 MNHNS and CDR2 SASEGT. CDR3 length: 15 residues. The V gene lost 1 base and the J gene lost 7 bases, with 14 bases spanning the gap. The CDR3 spells CASSEGTGGWQPQHF. DNA of the CDR3: TGTGCCAGCAGTGAAGGCACCGGGGGATGGCAGCCCCAGCATTTT.

V gene TRBV15 combines with J gene TRBJ1-4; D remains ambiguous. Germline CDR1 is LNHNV and CDR2 is YYDKDF (reference sequence). The CDR3 totals 14 residues. Trimming took off 1 base at V and 3 bases at J, with 6 bases between the two ends. CDR3 sequence reads: CATSRGVANEKLFF. In DNA form, the CDR3 reads TGTGCCACCAGCAGAGGAGTTGCTAATGAAAAACTGTTTTTT.

The genes are TRBV10-3 and TRBJ2-1, with D maybe TRBD2 (6 bases). V was cut by 6 bases and J by 9 bases, with 33 bases left in between. The CDR3 runs 19 residues. CDR1 and CDR2 from the germline V gene are ENHRY and SYGVKD. Here the CDR3 DNA reads TGTGCCATCAGGGCCAGACTAGAGTCAAAATCAAGTAGGGATTCTGAGCAGTTCTTC. This encodes CAIRARLESKSSRDSEQFF.

This clonotype showed up just a few times. The genes are TRBV7-9 and TRBJ2-7; D not resolved. In germline, CDR1 is SEHNR, CDR2 FQNEAQ (reference sequence). This CDR3 is built from 13 residues. The V gene lost 4 bases and the J gene lost 6 bases, with 13 bases spanning the gap. CDR3 DNA sequence: TGTGCCAGCAGCTCAAGCACCAGGCGCGAGCAGTACGTC. This gives the protein CASSSSTRREQYV.

A few counts support this clonotype. This rearrangement joins TRBV12-3 or TRBV12-4 to TRBJ1-2; TRBD1 matches at 10 bases. With V trimmed by 5 bases and J by 5 bases, 8 bases remained unmatched. This CDR3 contains 15 residues. DNA for the CDR3: TGTGCCAGCAGTAGGGCCGGGACAGGGGTTTATGGCTACACCTTC. Its protein product is CASSRAGTGVYGYTF.

This clonotype has just a few counts. V usage is TRBV6-5 and J usage is TRBJ1-1, with unresolved D. The V end lost 2 bases, the J end lost 1 base, and 8 bases lay between the germline ends. Germline CDR1 MNHEY, CDR2 SVGAGI. The CDR3 is 14 amino acids. Here the CDR3 DNA reads TGTGCCAGCAGTTACGGGATGGGGAACACTGAAGCTTTCTTT. Its translation: CASSYGMGNTEAFF.

This clonotype was seen a few times. The rearrangement links TRBV12-3 or TRBV12-4 to TRBJ1-1, with 10 positions matching TRBD1. V trimming: 6 bases; J trimming: 4 bases; junction bases outside the gene matches: 5. This CDR3 spans 14 amino acids. The CDR3 spells CASRRTGGGTEAFF. CDR3 DNA sequence: TGTGCCAGCAGGAGGACAGGGGGGGGCACTGAAGCTTTCTTT.

The rearrangement uses TRBV4-3 and TRBJ2-7, with D possibly matching TRBD1 (6 bases). Germline values: CDR1 LGHNA, CDR2 YSLEER. The ends were cut back, 2 bases at V and 3 bases at J, with 14 bases in the middle. This CDR3 spans 15 amino acids. CDR3 amino acids: CASSQLGARSYEQYF. The CDR3 coding sequence is TGCGCCAGCAGCCAACTGGGGGCCAGAAGCTACGAGCAGTACTTC.

The chain has TRBV7-9 and TRBJ2-3; D uncertain. The germline CDR1 and CDR2 sequences are SEHNR and FQNEAQ (reference sequence). V was trimmed by 1 base and J by 1 base, leaving 6 bases between them. This CDR3 is built from 14 residues. CDR3 protein: CASSLGMGTDTQYF. The CDR3 DNA sequence: TGTGCCAGCAGCTTAGGTATGGGCACAGATACGCAGTATTTT.

The CDR3 protein is CASSQVQGSWAQYF. The CDR3 region has the DNA TGCGCCAGCAGCCAAGTACAGGGTTCGTGGGCCCAGTACTTC. The chain joins TRBV4-3 to TRBJ2-5, with D possibly TRBD1 on 6 matching bases. The CDR3 is 14 amino acids. Germline V gene sequence: CDR1 LGHNA, CDR2 YSLEER. V gave up 1 base and J gave up 9 bases, with 15 bases separating them.

The chain uses TRBV20-1 and TRBJ2-2, with 7 bases fitting TRBD1. Germline V CDR1 and CDR2: DFQATT, SNEGSKA (reference sequence). V trimming: 2 bases; J trimming: 7 bases; junction bases outside the gene matches: 1. The CDR3 covers 12 residues. The CDR3 reads CSARQGVGELFF. In nucleotides, the CDR3 is TGCAGTGCTAGACAGGGGGTCGGGGAGCTGTTTTTT.

This clonotype occurred a few times. The J gene is TRBJ2-5, the V gene TRBV7-2; the match to TRBD2 covers 13 bases. Germline CDR1 is SGHTA and CDR2 is FQGNSA. V gave up 3 bases and J gave up 5 bases; unmatched junction bases: 3. The CDR3 contains 15 residues. CDR3 coding DNA: TGTGCCAGCAGCTTCACTAGCGGGGGGGTCGAGACCCAGTACTTC. The encoded protein is CASSFTSGGVETQYF.

The chain links TRBV29-1 to TRBJ2-7; the D gene is possibly TRBD1 (6 bases). V was pared by 4 bases and J by 1 base, with 8 bases between. CDR1 and CDR2 from the germline V gene are SQVTM and ANQGSEA. The CDR3 is 12 amino acids. Here the CDR3 reads CSVADRSYEQYV. DNA of the CDR3: TGCAGCGTTGCGGACAGATCCTACGAGCAGTACGTC.

The V and J genes are TRBV11-3 and TRBJ2-3, with D perhaps being TRBD1 or TRBD2 (5 bases each). V lost 5 bases to trimming and J lost 7 bases, with 13 bases between them. Germline CDR1 SGHNT, CDR2 YENEEA. The CDR3 runs to 13 residues. DNA of the CDR3: TGTGCCAGCAGCCGCCGGGACCAGAATACGCAGTATTTT. Translation: CASSRRDQNTQYF.

V usage is TRBV7-6 and J usage is TRBJ2-6; 8 nucleotides match TRBD2. Germline CDR1 SGHVS, CDR2 FNYEAQ. J was trimmed by 2 bases and V by 4 bases; bases with no gene match: 1. The CDR3 totals 15 residues. The CDR3 loop is CASSSGGAGANVLTF. The CDR3 DNA reads TGTGCCAGCAGCTCGGGGGGGGCTGGGGCCAACGTCCTGACTTTC.

V and J are TRBV6-5 and TRBJ2-1; no clear D gene. In germline, CDR1 is MNHEY, CDR2 SVGAGI. Trimming took off 5 bases at V and 8 bases at J, with 16 bases between the two ends. The CDR3 runs to 14 residues. Written as DNA, the CDR3 is TGTGCCAGCAGTGCCTGGGAAAGCCCCCATGAGCAGTTCTTC. Its protein is CASSAWESPHEQFF.

The chain recombines TRBV27 with TRBJ1-2; TRBD1 might be the D (6 bases). With 5 bases removed from V and 3 bases from J, the gap between germline ends came to 19 bases. Per the germline V gene, CDR1 is MNHEY and CDR2 is SMNVEV (reference sequence). This CDR3 is built from 16 residues. The CDR3 spells CASSLRGVGGDYGYTF. CDR3 in DNA: TGTGCCAGCAGTCTTAGGGGGGTGGGGGGCGACTATGGCTACACCTTC.

This clonotype was seen a handful of times. Mismatch with germline at one junction end may stem from a read error. The gene calls are TRBV11-2 and TRBJ2-7, with 7 bases that match TRBD2. Germline V lookup: CDR1 SGHAT, CDR2 FQNNGV. CDR3 length equals 16 residues. The CDR3 spells CASSLDRGLITYGQYF. The CDR3 region has the DNA TGTGCCAGCAGCTTAGACCGGGGACTAATTACCTACGGGCAGTACTTC.